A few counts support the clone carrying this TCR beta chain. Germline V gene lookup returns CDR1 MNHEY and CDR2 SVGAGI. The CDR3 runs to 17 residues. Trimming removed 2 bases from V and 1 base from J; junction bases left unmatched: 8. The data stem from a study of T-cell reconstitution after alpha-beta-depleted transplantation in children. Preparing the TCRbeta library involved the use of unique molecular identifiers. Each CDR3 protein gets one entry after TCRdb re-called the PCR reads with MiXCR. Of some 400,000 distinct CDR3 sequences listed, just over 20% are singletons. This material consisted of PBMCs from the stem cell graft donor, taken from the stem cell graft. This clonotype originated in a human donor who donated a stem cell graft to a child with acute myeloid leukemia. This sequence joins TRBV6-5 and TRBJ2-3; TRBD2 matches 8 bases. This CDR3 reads CASSYGKLADRTDTQYF. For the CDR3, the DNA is TGTGCCAGCAGTTACGGTAAACTAGCGGACCGCACAGATACGCAGTATTTT.